This T cell receptor beta chain is from a study of sequential checkpoint blockade in melanoma. About the study: Maintenance nivolumab came after either treatment sequence. Notes on the study in general: T-cell fraction and clonality followed PD-L1 and CD8+ counts, not mutational load. In arm A, pretreatment tumor clonality was associated with response.

Using immunoSEQ multiplex PCR, the repertoire was profiled, and TCRdb retains in-frame clones only, with some absent. The top ten clones hold 20% to 30% of a sample with several thousand clones, about 20% of them seen once. The treatment was: randomized to nivolumab then ipilimumab (arm A) or the reverse (arm B). This clone was seen a handful of times. The antigen is undetermined. Trimming took off 4 bases at V and 3 bases at J, with 18 bases between the two ends. The CDR3 runs to 16 residues. Germline V gene lookup returns CDR1 SGHNT and CDR2 YENEEA. The genes are TRBV11-3 and TRBJ2-5; D may correspond to TRBD1 or TRBD2 (6 bases each). The sequences come from tumor tissue (inferred from file names), collected from a patient given nivolumab and ipilimumab in sequence. This receptor was obtained from a human donor with melanoma. The CDR3 DNA reads as TGTGCCAGCAGCTCGCATCGGGAGAGGGGGAAAGAGACCCAGTACTTC. Its translation is CASSSHRERGKETQYF.